The entry that follows covers one T cell receptor beta chain sequence. Looked up from germline, CDR1 is MNHEY and CDR2 is SVGAGI. The CDR3 is made up of 13 amino acids. J gave up 4 bases and V 7 bases, and 6 bases lay outside the gene matches. The assay was immunoSEQ multiplex PCR, and TCRdb's table has in-frame clones only and misses some. The sample comprises over 50,000 clones, roughly 86% of which are singletons, and around 1% rests with the top ten. This sample is part of a study of memory CD8 T cells in hepatitis C reinfection. The overall study: A couple of donors cleared primary HCV but became chronic after reinfection. A positive HCV RNA test after two negatives ≥60 days apart defined reinfection. Between 55 and 20 weeks before reinfection detection, pre-reinfection samples were drawn.

Time point indicated: pre-reinfection, 55 to 20 weeks before reinfection detection. TCR sequencing was done directly ex vivo on sorted cells, without expansion in vitro. People who inject drugs from Montreal's HEPCO study were the donors. This receptor was identified in a man aged 18 to 30 with hepatitis C virus infection. The gene calls are TRBV6-5 and TRBJ2-5; 7 nucleotides line up with TRBD1. Material: naive CD8+ T cells sorted from blood. CDR3: CASTTGVRETQYF. The CDR3 coding sequence is TGTGCCAGCACCACAGGGGTGAGAGAGACCCAGTACTTC.